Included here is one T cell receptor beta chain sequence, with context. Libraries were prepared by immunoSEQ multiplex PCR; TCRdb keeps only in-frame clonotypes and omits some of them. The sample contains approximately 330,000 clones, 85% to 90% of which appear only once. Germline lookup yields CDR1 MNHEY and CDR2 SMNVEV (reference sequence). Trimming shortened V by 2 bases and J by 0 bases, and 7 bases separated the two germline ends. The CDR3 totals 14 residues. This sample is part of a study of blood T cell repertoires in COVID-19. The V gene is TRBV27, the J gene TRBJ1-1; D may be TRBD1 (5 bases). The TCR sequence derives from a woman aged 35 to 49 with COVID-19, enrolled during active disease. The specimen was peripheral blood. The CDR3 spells CASSLRGMNTEAFF. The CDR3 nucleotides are TGTGCCAGCAGTTTAAGGGGCATGAACACTGAAGCTTTCTTT.